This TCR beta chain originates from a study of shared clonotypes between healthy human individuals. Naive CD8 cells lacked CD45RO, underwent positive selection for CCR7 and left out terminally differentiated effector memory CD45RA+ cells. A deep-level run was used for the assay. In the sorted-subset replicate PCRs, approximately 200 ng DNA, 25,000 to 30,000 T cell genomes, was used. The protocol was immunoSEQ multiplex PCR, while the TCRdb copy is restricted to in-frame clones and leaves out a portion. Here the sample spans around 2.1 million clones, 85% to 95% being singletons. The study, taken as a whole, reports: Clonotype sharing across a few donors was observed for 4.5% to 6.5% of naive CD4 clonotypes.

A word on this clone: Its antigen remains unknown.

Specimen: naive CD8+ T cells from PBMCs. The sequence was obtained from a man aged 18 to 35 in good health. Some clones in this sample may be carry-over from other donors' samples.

The CDR3 DNA reads TGTGCCATCACCCCTGTAGGTAGCGGGAGTTTAGATGAGCAGTTCTTC. This codes for CAITPVGSGSLDEQFF. The chain uses TRBV10-3 and TRBJ2-1, with 9 bases aligning to TRBD2. The germline CDR1 and CDR2 sequences are ENHRY and SYGVKD. The CDR3 runs to 16 residues. V was clipped by 7 bases and J by 8 bases; unmatched bases: 15.